This TCR beta chain was retrieved from a study of blood T cell repertoires in COVID-19. Germline CDR1 reads SGDLS; CDR2 reads YYNGEE. V lost 3 bases and J 0 bases, leaving 7 bases between the germline ends. The CDR3 consists of 13 residues. In the original processing: Amplification with reference gene primers provided the estimates of nucleated cell counts. TCRdb's copy holds only in-frame clones and misses some; the assay was immunoSEQ multiplex PCR. V, J and clone size were drawn from that table, and D and trimming were deduced from the DNA. The repertoire has 150,000 to 200,000 clones, almost 80% of them found once; the top ten carry 15% to 20%.

This chain uses TRBV9 with TRBJ2-7, with D tentatively TRBD1 (6 bases). The source of this sequence is a man in his 60s with active or convalescent COVID-19. The specimen sequenced was peripheral blood. The CDR3 here is CASSGDNSYEQYF. The CDR3, as DNA: TGTGCCAGCAGCGGGGACAACTCCTACGAGCAGTACTTC.